This T cell receptor beta chain was observed in a study of Ad26.COV2.S vaccination and SARS-CoV-2 variants. Turning to the study itself: Donor joined the COV1001 Ad26.COV2.S trial arm. The vaccine Ad26.COV2.S was put into the muscle once, or twice with 56 days between. Study conclusions and caveats: Researchers cautioned that TCR breadth and depth analyses may have underestimated total T cell responses. Those who received vaccine or placebo ended up with similar non-spike TCR breadth.

A word on this clone: Its antigen remains unknown.

Clones were read by immunoSEQ multiplex PCR, and TCRdb kept only the in-frame ones, dropping some. The table records 300,000 to 350,000 clones, around 84% of them present only once. Treatment denoted: about 20 received Ad26.COV2.S at low or high dose, single or two shots; 5 received placebo; per-sample allocation not given. Samples were taken on day 63 after the first vaccine or placebo injection. Germline CDR1 and CDR2: SGHKS and YYEKEE (reference sequence). This CDR3 spans 13 amino acids. Trimming removed 6 bases at V and 1 base at J, with 10 bases between. This receptor was identified in a person aged 18-60 years who received the Ad26.COV2.S COVID-19 vaccine or a placebo. This sequence joins TRBV5-5 and TRBJ1-1; tentative D call: TRBD1 (6 bases). Sequencing was performed on peripheral blood, taken in a trial of Ad26.COV2.S vaccine versus placebo. CDR3 region: CASNRQENTEAFF. CDR3 nucleotides: TGTGCCAGCAATAGACAGGAGAACACTGAAGCTTTCTTT.